This T cell receptor beta chain was documented in a study of blood T cell repertoires in COVID-19 (dated by TCRdb to about 2020). Regarding the research as a whole: Samples from collaborators originated in the United States, Italy and Spain and spanned both the acute and convalescent phases of COVID-19. The material from the prospective study consisted of cDNA or gDNA derived from T cells, B-cell-depleted T cells, or PBMCs. Deeply sampled blood TCRbeta repertoires from subjects exposed to, actively infected with, or recovered from COVID-19 were included in the dataset. The repertoires were released in a freely available public database intended as a resource for research on the immune response to SARS-CoV-2. The samples were drawn from two sources: the first 160 participants of the ongoing ImmuneRACE study, and 1,000 to 1,500 subjects contributed by 6 global collaborators. The sample metadata nearly always contained a de-identified subject ID, COVID-19 status, age in years and sex. HLA class I and class II types, where available, came from metadata supplied by the sample provider rather than from assay-based typing. Study-wide conclusions, independent of this receptor: How much clinical and demographic metadata was included differed by source and by participant, and the metadata was provided uncurated.

In the prospective study, participants were about 18 to 89 years old, resided in 25 or so geographic areas of the United States, and were enrolled through a virtual design. In the prospective study, cohorts were assigned on the basis of participant-reported clinical history obtained from a screening survey and a study questionnaire. Exposed participants were defined as having been in contact with someone with a PCR-confirmed or clinician-diagnosed COVID-19 case within 2 weeks of study entry. In the prospective study, mobile phlebotomists collected whole blood, serum and a nasopharyngeal or oropharyngeal swab from each participant. Prospective study participants could optionally give additional blood draws and questionnaires over a roughly 2-month period. Prospective study blood samples were shipped either frozen or at room temperature before DNA extraction. Comment on this clone: Its antigen remains unidentified. No per-base quality is available; no much larger clone lies one base away.

The CDR3, from cysteine to phenylalanine, totals 14 residues. The kept DNA is CDR3 alone, 42 bases in frame from the first base. V is cut back by 3 bases and J by 7 bases, with 7 bases in the junction unmatched. Reading the germline V gene gives CDR1 SGHTA and CDR2 FQGTGA. The immunoSEQ Assay, a bias-controlled multiplex PCR, was used to amplify TCRbeta CDR3 regions from genomic DNA. The authors processed their data as follows. The number of nucleated cells in each sample was estimated from the amplification of reference gene primers within the assay. To quantify the absolute abundance of each unique TCRbeta CDR3 rearrangement, sequence reads were collapsed and filtered. Productive Simpson clonality was computed per sample as the square root of Simpson's diversity index over productive rearrangements. As stored in TCRdb, this immuneACCESS dataset retains in-frame rearrangements with V and J assigned. A fraction of the clones does not appear; measured against another copy, unresolved V genes explain less than half of the discrepancy, and the remainder lacks a known reason. For V, J and clone size, that table is used; D and trimming come from the DNA. The sample includes 200,000 to 250,000 clones, with 85% to 90% observed a single time. The biggest ten clones account for over 0.75% of the sample.

The material sequenced was PBMCs or T cells enriched from blood (not recorded which). The chain couples TRBV7-3 to TRBJ2-3; 7 junctional bases match TRBD2. This clonotype was sampled from a middle-aged man who had been exposed to COVID-19. The encoded CDR3 is CASSFSGLGNTQYF. The DNA sequence follows: TGTGCCAGCAGCTTTAGCGGGTTGGGGAATACGCAGTATTTT.